These T cell receptor beta chains were read from a single sample in a study of early T cells in non-severe SARS-CoV-2 infection. TCRdb reprocessed the 5' RACE reads via MiXCR and lists one record per CDR3 protein. The sample consists of around 65,000 distinct CDR3 sequences, over 10% of them appearing once. This material consisted of whole blood, taken at baseline. Receptors were obtained from an adult who was a healthcare worker with PCR-confirmed SARS-CoV-2 infection or an uninfected control (not recorded which). Each CDR3 is given with its conserved first and last residue. Each record gives: CDR3 length, J gene, clone size, V gene, CDR3 protein. Clone sizes are given selectively: once, few, many, or a class where the clone is expanded.

>19|TRBJ1-4|-|TRBV7-2
CASSLGPLYRGPTNEKLFF
>15|TRBJ2-7|-|TRBV7-2
CASSPLHLGASEQYF
>14|TRBJ1-1|-|TRBV12-3/TRBV12-4
CASSGPGRGSEAFF
>14|TRBJ2-1|few|TRBV18
CASSPTGFYNEQFF
>16|TRBJ2-3|-|TRBV20-1
CSAREYSGGSTDTQYF
>13|TRBJ2-5|-|TRBV5-4
CASSLGSQETQYF
>19|TRBJ2-4|few|TRBV3-1
CASSQDQPRRQVAKNIQYF
>10|TRBJ2-1|-|TRBV29-1
CSVGNNEQFF
>16|TRBJ1-5|-|TRBV12-3/TRBV12-4
CASSSALGRSRQPQHF
>16|TRBJ2-7|-|TRBV7-6
CASSLGPGTSAHEQYF
>20|TRBJ2-1|-|TRBV11-2
CASTVEKSRTGGFSYNEQFF
>15|TRBJ1-1|few|TRBV28
CASSLVRLANTEAFF
>15|TRBJ2-5|-|TRBV7-9
CASSFGLAGSETQYF
>16|TRBJ2-7|-|TRBV4-1
CASSPRAEDRGNEQYF
>16|TRBJ2-3|many|TRBV28
CASSLSRASSTDTQYF
>15|TRBJ1-4|few|TRBV6-1
CASKNWGQGQEKLFF
>16|TRBJ2-4|-|TRBV3-2
CASSPPSGGAKNIQYF
>14|TRBJ2-5|once|TRBV6-1
CASTQTRDSETQYF
>14|TRBJ2-2|few|TRBV11-3
CASSGQANTGELFF
>13|TRBJ2-3|-|TRBV24-1
CATRGTLRDTQYF
>12|TRBJ1-1|many|TRBV6-6
CASSYSTKGAFF
>14|TRBJ1-1|-|TRBV7-9
CASSLGGPNTEAFF
>13|TRBJ2-1|many|TRBV27
CASKIGGRNEQFF
>13|TRBJ2-7|-|TRBV6-5
CASSYAPQGMQYF
>14|TRBJ2-1|few|TRBV19
CASSIAGGPNEQFF
>17|TRBJ2-2|-|TRBV11-2
CASSLGLAGGSWGELFF
>13|TRBJ2-5|-|TRBV29-1
CSVESVGQETQYF
>15|TRBJ2-5|many|TRBV6-1
CASSELRGLEETQYF
>14|TRBJ2-3|-|TRBV20-1
CSAYPAGGTDTQYF
>16|TRBJ1-2|few|TRBV11-2
CASSLVRGLQGDGYTF
>13|TRBJ1-1|-|TRBV25-1
CASSDNLNTEAFF
>13|TRBJ1-1|-|TRBV20-1
CSARDNRGTEAFF
>15|TRBJ2-3|many|TRBV20-1
CSASRLPLGTDTQYF
>14|TRBJ1-6|few|TRBV7-2
CASSLQGVNSPLHF
>19|TRBJ2-6|-|TRBV6-1
CASSDWGGRGRSGANVLTF
>15|TRBJ2-3|few|TRBV7-2
CASSLSVRATDTQYF
>14|TRBJ2-4|-|TRBV19
CASSTGQGENIQYF
>16|TRBJ2-2|many|TRBV24-1
CATSEPSGQGTGELFF
>14|TRBJ2-7|-|TRBV19
CASSNGRGSYEQYF
>14|TRBJ1-6|-|TRBV20-1
CSARAEFSVPPLHF
>15|TRBJ1-2|few|TRBV20-1
CSATSGAILDYGYTF
>19|TRBJ2-1|-|TRBV27
CASSFSGLAGGPLKNEQFF
>14|TRBJ2-1|-|TRBV19
CASRWGPSYNEQFF
>18|TRBJ1-5|few|TRBV11-3
CASSPGQGASCSNQPQHF
>16|TRBJ1-3|few|TRBV20-1
CSARDATGPSGNTIYF
>15|TRBJ2-1|many|TRBV3-1
CASSQEIGARNEQFF
>17|TRBJ2-5|-|TRBV13
CASSFRTPPVKQETQYF
>15|TRBJ2-5|few|TRBV30
CAWSSAGGPEETQYF
>14|TRBJ1-1|-|TRBV12-3/TRBV12-4
CASSPARGNTEAFF
>13|TRBJ2-7|-|TRBV29-1
CSATPGQDYEQYF
>15|TRBJ1-1|many|TRBV10-3
CAISEPPAGRTEAFF
>14|TRBJ1-5|-|TRBV3-1
CASSQTGYNQPQHF
>14|TRBJ2-2|-|TRBV29-1
CSVEGQKNTGELFF
>14|TRBJ2-7|once|TRBV9
CASSAEGSTGEQYF
>16|TRBJ2-2|-|TRBV7-6
CASSSPGGAFTGELFF
>13|TRBJ2-2|-|TRBV11-2
CASSFRHTGELFF
>13|TRBJ2-7|many|TRBV20-1
CSANGGLSYEQYF
>16|TRBJ2-1|few|TRBV7-9
CASSYLAGEPTNEQFF
>11|TRBJ2-7|many|TRBV29-1
CRRQGAYEQYF